The clone carrying this T cell receptor beta chain was observed at least ten times. These data belong to a study of Graves' ophthalmopathy and Graves' hyperthyroidism. Using RNA transcripts, the TCR beta CDR3 regions were amplified. In the first round, RT-PCR was carried out with HTBI primers, and a multiplex PCR formed the second round. TCRdb redid the calling of the multiplex PCR reads with MiXCR, one entry per CDR3 protein. The sample consists of 300,000 to 400,000 distinct CDR3 sequences, roughly a sixth of them appearing once. This TCR came from an adult man with Graves' ophthalmopathy. Sequenced sample: peripheral blood.

The CDR3 protein is CSARDSDRGMYEQYF. CDR3 in DNA: TGCAGTGCTAGAGATTCCGACAGGGGGATGTACGAGCAGTACTTC. V gene TRBV20-1 combines with J gene TRBJ2-7; 9 nucleotides line up with TRBD1. CDR1 and CDR2 from the germline V gene are DFQATT and SNEGSKA (reference sequence). This CDR3 is built from 15 residues. V dropped 0 bases and J dropped 4; count of bases not matched to a gene: 7.